Shown below are 2 T cell receptor beta chains from a single sample sequenced in a study of post-analysis software for immune sequencing data. Notes on the study in general: TRBV segments more frequent in patients than in controls numbered five and included TRBV5-6, TRBV5-1 and TRBV20-1.

Included in the TCR beta cDNA libraries were unique molecular identifiers. Each CDR3 protein gets one entry after TCRdb re-called the PCR reads with MiXCR. Among roughly 540,000 distinct CDR3 sequences listed, 34% were seen once. Antigens of these TCRs are unknown. Sequenced material: blood. Every receptor here comes from a girl aged 2-17 years with multiple sclerosis.

The V gene is TRBV12-3 or TRBV12-4, the J gene TRBJ2-7; TRBD2 aligns across 12 bases. V was pared by 5 bases and J by 2 bases, with 4 bases of the junction left unmatched. The CDR3 totals 15 residues. The CDR3 DNA reads TGTGCCAGCAGTCCCCGGACTAGCGGGGCCTACGAGCAGTACTTC. This sequence encodes CASSPRTSGAYEQYF.

This clonotype was seen only a few times. The chain uses TRBV5-1 and TRBJ2-5; D gene uncertain. V dropped 1 base and J dropped 2 bases, with 12 bases sitting between them. The length of the CDR3 is 15 residues. In germline, CDR1 is SGHRS, CDR2 YFSETQ. The CDR3 DNA is TGCGCCAGCAGCTTGAACGGCAGAACTCAAGAGACCCAGTACTTC. As protein: CASSLNGRTQETQYF. The variable domain in full, with the rest retrieved from reference TRBV5-1 and TRBJ2-5, is KAGVTQTPRYLIKTRGQQVTLSCSPISGHRSVSWYQQTPGQGLQFLFEYFSETQRNKGNFPGRFSGRQFSNSRSEMNVSTLELGDSALYLCASSLNGRTQETQYFGPGTRLLVL.